This T cell receptor beta chain was found in a study of cytomegalovirus exposure and HLA in healthy donors. Overall study results and limits: The tendency of first-cohort TCR clusters to co-occur in the roughly 110 validation repertoires was the finding of a later analysis. Rare TCR sequences predominated, though certain public TCRs were found in many donors. In vitro data verified a few CMV-associated chains as specific for CMV antigens. TCR beta chains numbering roughly 150 were designated cytomegalovirus-associated.

Trimming took off 2 bases at V and 8 bases at J, with 21 bases between the two ends. CDR1 is MNHEY, CDR2 SMNVEV, per germline (reference sequence). The CDR3 runs 16 residues. Clones were read by immunoSEQ multiplex PCR, and TCRdb kept only the in-frame ones, dropping some. The sample lists 200,000 to 300,000 clones; roughly 87% were seen once. Comment on this clone: Its target is not known.

The receptor's source is a woman under 40 in good health and CMV-seronegative. V usage is TRBV27 and J usage is TRBJ1-2; D may be TRBD1 (5 bases). The sample taken for sequencing was PBMCs. This chain's CDR3 is CASSLNSPPPRVGYTF. CDR3 nucleotides: TGTGCCAGCAGTTTAAACTCGCCCCCCCCCAGGGTCGGCTACACCTTC.